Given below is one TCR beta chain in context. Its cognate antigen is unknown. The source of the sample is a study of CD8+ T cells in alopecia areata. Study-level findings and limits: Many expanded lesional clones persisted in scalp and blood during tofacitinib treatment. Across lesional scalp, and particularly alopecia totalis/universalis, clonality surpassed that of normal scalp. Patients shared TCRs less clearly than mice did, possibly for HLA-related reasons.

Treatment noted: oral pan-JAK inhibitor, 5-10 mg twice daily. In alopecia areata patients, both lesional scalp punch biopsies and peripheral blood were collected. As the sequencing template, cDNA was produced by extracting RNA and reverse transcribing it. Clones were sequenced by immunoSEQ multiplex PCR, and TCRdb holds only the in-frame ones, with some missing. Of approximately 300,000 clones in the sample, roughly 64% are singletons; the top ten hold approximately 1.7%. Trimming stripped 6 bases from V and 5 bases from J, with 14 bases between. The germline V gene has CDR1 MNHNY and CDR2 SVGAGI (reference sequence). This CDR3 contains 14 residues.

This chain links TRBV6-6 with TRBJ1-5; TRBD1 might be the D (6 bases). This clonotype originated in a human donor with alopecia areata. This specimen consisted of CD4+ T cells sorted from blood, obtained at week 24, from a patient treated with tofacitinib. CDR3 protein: CASRYTQGDQPQHF. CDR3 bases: TGTGCCAGCAGGTACACACAGGGCGATCAGCCCCAGCATTTT.